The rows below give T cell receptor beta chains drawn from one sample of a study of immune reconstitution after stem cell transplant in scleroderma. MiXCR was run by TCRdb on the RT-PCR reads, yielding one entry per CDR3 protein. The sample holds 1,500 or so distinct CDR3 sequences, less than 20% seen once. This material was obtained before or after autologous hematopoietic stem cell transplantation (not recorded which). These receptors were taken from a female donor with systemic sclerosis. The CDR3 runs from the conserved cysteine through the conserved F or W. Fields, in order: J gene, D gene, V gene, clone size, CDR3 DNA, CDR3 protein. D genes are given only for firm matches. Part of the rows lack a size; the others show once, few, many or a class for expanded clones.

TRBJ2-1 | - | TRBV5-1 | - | TGCGCCAGCAGCGTAGGACTACCTTCCTACAATGAGCAGTTCTTC | CASSVGLPSYNEQFF
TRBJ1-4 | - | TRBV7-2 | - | TGTGCCAGCAGCCCCTACGGGGGGCAGAACGAAAAACTGTTTTTT | CASSPYGGQNEKLFF
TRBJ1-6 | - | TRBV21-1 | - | TGTGCCAGCAGCAAACGAGGCGATAATTCACCCCTCCACTTT | CASSKRGDNSPLHF
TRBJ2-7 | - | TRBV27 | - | TGTGCCAGCAGGCCCCTGTGGGTCGGGAGTAATTACGAGCAGTACTTC | CASRPLWVGSNYEQYF
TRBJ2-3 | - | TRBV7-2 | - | TGTGCCACGGACGAATCTAGCACAGATACGCAGTATTTT | CATDESSTDTQYF
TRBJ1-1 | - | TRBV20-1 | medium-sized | TGCAGTGCCAGACGGCAAATGAACACTGAAGCTTTCTTT | CSARRQMNTEAFF
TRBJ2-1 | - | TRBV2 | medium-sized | TGTGCCAGCACTTTGGGCCTGAACACCTACAATGAGCAGTTCTTC | CASTLGLNTYNEQFF
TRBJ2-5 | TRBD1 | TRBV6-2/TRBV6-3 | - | TGTGCCAGCAGTTACGGGACAGGCCAAGAGACCCAGTACTTC | CASSYGTGQETQYF
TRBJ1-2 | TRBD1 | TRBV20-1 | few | TGCAGTGCTAGAGAAGGGACAGAGAGATTCGGCTACACCTTC | CSAREGTERFGYTF
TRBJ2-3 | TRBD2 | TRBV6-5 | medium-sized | TGTGCCAGCAGTTACTCGAGGCTAGCGGGGTATACGCAGTATTTT | CASSYSRLAGYTQYF
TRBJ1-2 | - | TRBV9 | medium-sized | TGTGCCAGCAGCGTAGTTGGGGGTGGCTACACCTTC | CASSVVGGGYTF
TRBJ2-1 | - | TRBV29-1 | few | TGCAGCGTTGCTGACCTTCGAGGGGATGAGCAGTTCTTC | CSVADLRGDEQFF
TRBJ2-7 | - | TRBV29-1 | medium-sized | TGCAGCGTTGAGGGGTCCGGGTCCAACTACGAGCAGTACTTC | CSVEGSGSNYEQYF
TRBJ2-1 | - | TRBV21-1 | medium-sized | TGTGCCAGACAGGGCCCGGGCCACAATGAGCAGTTCTTC | CARQGPGHNEQFF
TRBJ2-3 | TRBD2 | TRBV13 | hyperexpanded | TGTGCCAGCAGCTTAAGGGCTAGCGGGGGGGCCGATACGCAGTATTTT | CASSLRASGGADTQYF
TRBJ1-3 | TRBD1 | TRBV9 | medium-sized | TGTGCCAGCAGCCCCCTTGGGACAGGGGAGAAAGGAAACACCATATATTTT | CASSPLGTGEKGNTIYF
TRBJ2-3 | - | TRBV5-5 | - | TGTGCCAGCAGCTTGGAATGGGGGGCAGATACGCAGTATTTT | CASSLEWGADTQYF
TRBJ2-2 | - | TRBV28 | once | TGTGCCTCCCACACCAGGGAGAAAAGAACCGGGGAGCTGTTTTTT | CASHTREKRTGELFF
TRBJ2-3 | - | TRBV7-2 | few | TGTGCCAGCAGCTTAGTAGGTCTAGCAGTAGATACGCAGTATTTT | CASSLVGLAVDTQYF
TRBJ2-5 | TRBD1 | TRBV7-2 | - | TGTGCCAGCAGCTCCGGGACAGGGGGAGAGACCCAGTACTTC | CASSSGTGGETQYF
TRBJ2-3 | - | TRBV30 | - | TGTGCCTGGAGTGTAGCGGAGGATACGCAGTATTTT | CAWSVAEDTQYF
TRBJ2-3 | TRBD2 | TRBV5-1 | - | TGCGCCAGCAGCCCGCGGGGGGCGTACCAGGATACGCAGTATTTT | CASSPRGAYQDTQYF
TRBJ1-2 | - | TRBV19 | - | TGTGCCAGCCGTTTCAGTAACTATGGCTACACCTTC | CASRFSNYGYTF
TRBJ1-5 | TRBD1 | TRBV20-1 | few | TGCAGTGCTAGAGCAAAACTACAGGGGAAACAGCCCCAGCATTTT | CSARAKLQGKQPQHF
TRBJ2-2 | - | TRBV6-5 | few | TGTGCCAGCAGTTACTCACGCAGGGGGGAGGTGGACACCGGGGAGCTGTTTTTT | CASSYSRRGEVDTGELFF
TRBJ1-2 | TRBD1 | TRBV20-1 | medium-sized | TGCAGTGCTAGAGATCGTCAGACAGGGAATGGTGGCTACACCTTC | CSARDRQTGNGGYTF
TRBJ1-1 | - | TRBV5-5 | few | TGTGCCAGCAGCTTGGAACAAGGTCTAGCTGAAGCTTTCTTT | CASSLEQGLAEAFF
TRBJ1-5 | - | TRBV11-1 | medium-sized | TGTGCCAGCAGCTTAGCCCACCGGCAGCCCCAGCATTTT | CASSLAHRQPQHF
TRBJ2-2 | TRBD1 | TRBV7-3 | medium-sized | TGTGCCAGCAGCTCGGGACAGACCGGGGAGCTGTTTTTT | CASSSGQTGELFF
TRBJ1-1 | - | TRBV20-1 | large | TGCAGTGCTAGAGGCGTGACTGAAGCTTTCTTT | CSARGVTEAFF
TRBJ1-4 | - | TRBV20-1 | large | TGCAGTGCTAGCTGCGGTTGGGACGGGGAAAAACTGTTTTTT | CSASCGWDGEKLFF
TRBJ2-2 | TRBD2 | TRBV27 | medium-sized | TGTGCCAGCAGTTCCCGGACTAGCGGGAACACCGGGGAGCTGTTTTTT | CASSSRTSGNTGELFF
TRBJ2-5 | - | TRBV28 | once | TGTGCCAGCAGCCTAATAGAGGGGTTGGAAGAGACCCAGTACTTC | CASSLIEGLEETQYF
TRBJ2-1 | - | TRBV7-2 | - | TGTGCCAGCAGCTTAGAAGGCATCAGTTCCCGCAATGAGCAGTTCTTC | CASSLEGISSRNEQFF
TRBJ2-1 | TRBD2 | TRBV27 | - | TGTGCCAGCAGTTTAAAACTAGCGGCATACAATGAGCAGTTCTTC | CASSLKLAAYNEQFF
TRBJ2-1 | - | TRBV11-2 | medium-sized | TGTGCCAGCAGCCCAACAACAGGAGGCAATGAGCAGTTCTTC | CASSPTTGGNEQFF
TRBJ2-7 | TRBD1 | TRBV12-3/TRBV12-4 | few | TGTGCCAGCAGTCCCCGGACAGGGCCCTACGAGCAGTACTTC | CASSPRTGPYEQYF
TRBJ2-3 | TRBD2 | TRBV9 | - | TGTGCCAGCAGCGCCCAAGGACTAGCGACAGATACGCAGTATTTT | CASSAQGLATDTQYF
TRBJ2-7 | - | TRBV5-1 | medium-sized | TGCGCCAGCAGCTCGTATTGGACAGCCAACGAGCAGTACTTC | CASSSYWTANEQYF
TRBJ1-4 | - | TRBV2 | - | TGTGCCAGCATTTTAGGGAGAGGGTTCGATGAAAAACTGTTTTTT | CASILGRGFDEKLFF
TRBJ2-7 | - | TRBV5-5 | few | TGTGCCAGCAGCTTGGATGGACCACTCTACGAGCAGTACTTC | CASSLDGPLYEQYF
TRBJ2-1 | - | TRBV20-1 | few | TGCAGTGCTAGAGATAGGGGGTTTTCCTACAATGAGCAGTTCTTC | CSARDRGFSYNEQFF
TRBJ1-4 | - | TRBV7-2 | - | TGTGCCAGCAGCTTAGTCCGGGGGCAGGGGAATGAAAAACTGTTTTTT | CASSLVRGQGNEKLFF
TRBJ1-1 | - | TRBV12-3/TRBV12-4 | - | TGTGCCACAACAAGCAGCTCCATTGACACTGAAGCTTTCTTT | CATTSSSIDTEAFF
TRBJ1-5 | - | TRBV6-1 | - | TGTGCCAGCAGTGAAAGAGTTCAGCCCCAGCATTTT | CASSERVQPQHF
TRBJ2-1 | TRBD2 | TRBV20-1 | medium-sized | TGCAGTGCTTCAAGCGGGAGAGGCTACAATGAGCAGTTCTTC | CSASSGRGYNEQFF